A selection of T cell receptor beta chains follows, all from one sample in a study of OX40 agonist ivuxolimab in advanced cancers. Sequencing was performed with immunoSEQ multiplex PCR; in TCRdb, only in-frame clones are kept and a portion is missing. The data show approximately 58,000 clones, with 85% seen just once and over 2.5% held by the top ten. The sample in question was CD4+ or CD8+ T cells sorted from blood, obtained in a trial of the OX40 agonist ivuxolimab. The receptors shown here come from an adult with an advanced solid tumor such as melanoma, head and neck, liver or kidney cancer. CDR3s include the opening cysteine and the closing phenylalanine or tryptophan. The order of the fields is CDR3 DNA, CDR3 protein, J gene, V gene, D gene, clone size. The D gene is left open where the match is weak. Size is omitted from some rows. Given values are once, few, many or a class for expanded clones.

CDR3 DNA: TGTGCCAGCAGCCCGGAGGGATCCCTGAGAACCCAGTACTTC
CDR3 protein: CASSPEGSLRTQYF
J gene: TRBJ2-5
V gene: TRBV7-9
D gene: .
clone size: .

CDR3 DNA: TGTGCCATCAGTGAGTCGCAGGCCATAACCGCTAACTATGGCTACACCTTC
CDR3 protein: CAISESQAITANYGYTF
J gene: TRBJ1-2
V gene: TRBV10-3
D gene: .
clone size: .

CDR3 DNA: TGTGCCAGCCGAAGACAGGGGCGAACCCAGCCCCAGCATTTT
CDR3 protein: CASRRQGRTQPQHF
J gene: TRBJ1-5
V gene: TRBV28
D gene: TRBD1
clone size: .

CDR3 DNA: TGTGCCAGCAGCACGGGGACTAGCGGCCTTTATCTCTACAATGAGCAGTTCTTC
CDR3 protein: CASSTGTSGLYLYNEQFF
J gene: TRBJ2-1
V gene: TRBV9
D gene: TRBD2
clone size: .

CDR3 DNA: TGTGCCAGCGGGGGCGGGGATGCTGGAAACACCATATATTTT
CDR3 protein: CASGGGDAGNTIYF
J gene: TRBJ1-3
V gene: TRBV28
D gene: .
clone size: .

CDR3 DNA: TGTGCCATCAGGGTAGAGTACGAGCAGTACTTC
CDR3 protein: CAIRVEYEQYF
J gene: TRBJ2-7
V gene: TRBV10-3
D gene: .
clone size: .

CDR3 DNA: TGCGCCAGCAGCCAACCCGGGGGGGGGTTGGAGACCCAGTACTTC
CDR3 protein: CASSQPGGGLETQYF
J gene: TRBJ2-5
V gene: TRBV4-3
D gene: TRBD2
clone size: once

CDR3 DNA: TGTGCCACCAGCAGAGATCAGCTCTACGAGCAGTACTTC
CDR3 protein: CATSRDQLYEQYF
J gene: TRBJ2-7
V gene: TRBV15
D gene: .
clone size: .

CDR3 DNA: TGTGCCAGCAGTGATGTCCGGGAGACCCAGTACTTC
CDR3 protein: CASSDVRETQYF
J gene: TRBJ2-5
V gene: TRBV2
D gene: .
clone size: .

CDR3 DNA: TGTGCGAGGGGACAGCGGAACAATGAGCAGTTCTTC
CDR3 protein: CARGQRNNEQFF
J gene: TRBJ2-1
V gene: TRBV30
D gene: TRBD1
clone size: .

CDR3 DNA: TGTGCCAGCAGTGAATCGGGGCTCTACGAGCAGTACTTC
CDR3 protein: CASSESGLYEQYF
J gene: TRBJ2-7
V gene: TRBV6-1
D gene: .
clone size: .

CDR3 DNA: TGTGCCAGCTCACTCACCGGACAGAGCTTCGAGCAGTACTTC
CDR3 protein: CASSLTGQSFEQYF
J gene: TRBJ2-7
V gene: TRBV18
D gene: .
clone size: .

CDR3 DNA: TGTGCCATCAGTGGGGGGGCCCTTACTAGCGAGCAGTACTTC
CDR3 protein: CAISGGALTSEQYF
J gene: TRBJ2-7
V gene: TRBV10-3
D gene: .
clone size: .

CDR3 DNA: TGTGCCAGCAGTCAGAGACAGTCTATGTATGGCTACACCTTC
CDR3 protein: CASSQRQSMYGYTF
J gene: TRBJ1-2
V gene: TRBV2
D gene: .
clone size: .

CDR3 DNA: TGTGCCATCAAACGCGCGGGACCACAAGGAGAGACCCAGTACTTC
CDR3 protein: CAIKRAGPQGETQYF
J gene: TRBJ2-5
V gene: TRBV10-3
D gene: .
clone size: .

CDR3 DNA: TGTGCCTGGAGTGGAGACAGGAACCCTACCTACGAGCAGTACTTC
CDR3 protein: CAWSGDRNPTYEQYF
J gene: TRBJ2-7
V gene: TRBV30
D gene: .
clone size: .

CDR3 DNA: TGCGCCAGCAGCCCCTACTCCGCCACTGGCACGCAGTATTTT
CDR3 protein: CASSPYSATGTQYF
J gene: TRBJ2-3
V gene: TRBV5-1
D gene: .
clone size: once

CDR3 DNA: TGTGCCAGCAGCGATCTGGACAGGAAGACGTACGAGCAGTACTTC
CDR3 protein: CASSDLDRKTYEQYF
J gene: TRBJ2-7
V gene: TRBV14
D gene: TRBD1
clone size: medium-sized

CDR3 DNA: TGTGCCAGCAGAGGGGGCGGGAATCAGCCCCAGCATTTT
CDR3 protein: CASRGGGNQPQHF
J gene: TRBJ1-5
V gene: TRBV2
D gene: TRBD1
clone size: .

CDR3 DNA: TGCGCCAGCAGCTTGGCGGGGGATAATGAAGCTTTCTTT
CDR3 protein: CASSLAGDNEAFF
J gene: TRBJ1-1
V gene: TRBV5-1
D gene: .
clone size: .

CDR3 DNA: TGTGCCAGCAGCTCTCTTGGGGGGGGCTACGAGCAGTACTTC
CDR3 protein: CASSSLGGGYEQYF
J gene: TRBJ2-7
V gene: TRBV7-2
D gene: TRBD2
clone size: few

CDR3 DNA: TGTGCCACCAGCAGGGACAGCTTGAACACTGAAGCTTTCTTT
CDR3 protein: CATSRDSLNTEAFF
J gene: TRBJ1-1
V gene: TRBV15
D gene: .
clone size: .

CDR3 DNA: TGTGCCAGCGCGGGTCTGAACTACGAGCAGTACTTC
CDR3 protein: CASAGLNYEQYF
J gene: TRBJ2-7
V gene: TRBV2
D gene: .
clone size: .

CDR3 DNA: TGTGCCAGCAGCTTAATCTCCACTAGCGGGGGCGGGGAGCAGTTCTTC
CDR3 protein: CASSLISTSGGGEQFF
J gene: TRBJ2-1
V gene: TRBV7-3
D gene: TRBD2
clone size: .

CDR3 DNA: TGCGCCAGCAGCCCGAAGGGACATCCCGGGGGGTCCTACGAGCAGTACTTC
CDR3 protein: CASSPKGHPGGSYEQYF
J gene: TRBJ2-7
V gene: TRBV5-1
D gene: .
clone size: medium-sized

CDR3 DNA: TGCGCCAGCAGCTTAGGATGGGGGGCTGAGGATCAGCCCCAGCATTTT
CDR3 protein: CASSLGWGAEDQPQHF
J gene: TRBJ1-5
V gene: TRBV5-1
D gene: .
clone size: few

CDR3 DNA: TGTGCCAGCACCGAACAGCCACAGGATTATGGCTACACCTTC
CDR3 protein: CASTEQPQDYGYTF
J gene: TRBJ1-2
V gene: TRBV28
D gene: .
clone size: once

CDR3 DNA: TGTGCCTGGAGTGTAATGCTAGGGGCTTTCTTT
CDR3 protein: CAWSVMLGAFF
J gene: TRBJ1-1
V gene: TRBV30
D gene: .
clone size: .

CDR3 DNA: TGTGCCAGCAGCGGACCCAGGGGAACTGAAGCTTTCTTT
CDR3 protein: CASSGPRGTEAFF
J gene: TRBJ1-1
V gene: TRBV9
D gene: .
clone size: .

CDR3 DNA: TGTGCCTGGAGTACCCGGGCCCTTAATGAAAAACTGTTTTTT
CDR3 protein: CAWSTRALNEKLFF
J gene: TRBJ1-4
V gene: TRBV30
D gene: .
clone size: .

CDR3 DNA: TGTGCCAGCACCGAGGGCAGGGGATCTTCTGAAGCTTTCTTT
CDR3 protein: CASTEGRGSSEAFF
J gene: TRBJ1-1
V gene: TRBV6-6
D gene: .
clone size: few

CDR3 DNA: TGCGCCAGCACTTTGGGTACTAGCGGGAGGCCGGAGGAGACCCAGTACTTC
CDR3 protein: CASTLGTSGRPEETQYF
J gene: TRBJ2-5
V gene: TRBV5-1
D gene: TRBD2
clone size: .

CDR3 DNA: TGTGCCAGCAGTGAAGGGCGGGGCCCGGAGACCCAGTACTTC
CDR3 protein: CASSEGRGPETQYF
J gene: TRBJ2-5
V gene: TRBV2
D gene: .
clone size: once